These 5 T cell receptor beta chains were sequenced from one sample in a study of shared clonotypes between healthy human individuals. Sequencing used immunoSEQ multiplex PCR; TCRdb keeps in-frame clones, though not all of them. The table includes more than 900,000 clones, approximately 80% detected once. Sequenced input: memory CD4+ T cells from PBMCs. Subset: CD45RA-negative fraction. The receptors were gathered from a man aged 18 to 35 in good health. Some clones in this sample may be carry-over from other donors' samples.

The sample holds a few counts of this clone. The chain uses TRBV27 and TRBJ1-2, with a weak D call TRBD1 (6 bases). Deletions cut 6 bases from V and 8 bases from J, with 16 bases between. This CDR3 has 13 amino acids. The germline V gene encodes CDR1 MNHEY and CDR2 SMNVEV (reference sequence). The CDR3 loop is CASSQGGLQGYTF. In DNA form, the CDR3 reads TGTGCCAGCAGCCAAGGGGGGCTTCAGGGCTACACCTTC.

This clone turned up a few times. The V gene is TRBV15, the J gene TRBJ1-1; D is unresolved. CDR3 length: 9 residues. Between the trimmed V and J ends, which lost 9 bases and 1 base, there was a span of 0 bases. In germline, CDR1 is LNHNV, CDR2 YYDKDF (reference sequence). CDR3 amino acids: CATNTEAFF. The CDR3, as DNA: TGTGCCACGAACACTGAAGCTTTCTTT.

The rearrangement links TRBV7-9 to TRBJ2-5; 14 nucleotides agree with TRBD2. V lost 5 bases and J lost 5; bases outside the gene matches: 13. CDR1 and CDR2 from the germline V gene are SEHNR and FQNEAQ (reference sequence). The CDR3 extends over 18 amino acids. The CDR3 nucleotides read TGTGCCAGCAGCCCCGTGGGGACTAGCGGGAGTGGTTGGGAGACCCAGTACTTC. This encodes CASSPVGTSGSGWETQYF. The whole variable domain, remainder taken from reference TRBV7-9 and TRBJ2-5, is DTGVSQNPRHKITKRGQNVTFRCDPISEHNRLYWYRQTLGQGPEFLTYFQNEAQLEKSRLLSDRFSAERPKGSFSTLEIQRTEQGDSAMYLCASSPVGTSGSGWETQYFGPGTRLLVL.

The chain combines TRBV5-1 with TRBJ2-2; D gene ambiguous. This CDR3 contains 15 residues. V was shortened by 0 bases and J by 5 bases, with 11 bases between the two germline ends. Germline loops: CDR1 SGHRS, CDR2 YFSETQ. CDR3 amino acids: CASSLARVGTGELFF. CDR3 coding DNA: TGCGCCAGCAGCTTGGCCCGGGTTGGAACCGGGGAGCTGTTTTTT. Drawing the rest from reference TRBV5-1 and TRBJ2-2, the complete variable domain is KAGVTQTPRYLIKTRGQQVTLSCSPISGHRSVSWYQQTPGQGLQFLFEYFSETQRNKGNFPGRFSGRQFSNSRSEMNVSTLELGDSALYLCASSLARVGTGELFFGEGSRLTVL.

In its sample, this clone was seen once. The chain combines TRBV11-1 with TRBJ1-2, with TRBD1 matching over 8 bases. V shed 3 bases and J 5 bases; nucleotides not matched to a gene: 8. The CDR3 spans 15 residues. Germline values: CDR1 SGHAT, CDR2 FQDESV (reference sequence). The CDR3 DNA sequence: TGTGCCAGCAGCTTTGAGCCCAGGGGGCTATATGGCTACACCTTC. Translating gives CASSFEPRGLYGYTF.